The source of this T cell receptor (beta chain) is a study of T cell responses to AZD1222 COVID-19 vaccine (dated by TCRdb to the early 2020s). Some background on the complete study: Because spike-specific TCR depth and breadth did not differ between the two schedules, AZD1222 recipients who got a second dose at roughly 4 weeks were pooled with those who got a second dose at roughly 12 weeks. A total of roughly 240 trial participants underwent TCR sequencing, of whom about 210 received two doses of AZD1222 and some 25 received two doses of the MenACWY control vaccine. Trial participants were enrolled by age into subgroups of 18-55, 56-69 and 70-plus years, and about 150, 27 and 61 TCR-sequenced participants, respectively, were included in these subgroups.

According to the study, the label for this sample's time point signals: baseline before first vaccination. Vaccinee samples came from UK trials COV001 and COV002, including a single-blind randomized controlled phase 2/3 trial of AZD1222 (ChAdOx1 nCoV-19) in healthy adults. For TCRbeta chain sequencing, PBMC samples were collected from trial participants at day 0 and at day 28 after the second dose. CDR1 is given as LGHNA and CDR2 as YNFKEQ, both from the germline V gene. V was cut back by 4 bases and J by 4 bases, leaving a gap of 11 bases between them. From cysteine to phenylalanine, the CDR3 is 14 amino acids long. Solely the CDR3 DNA is kept, with 42 bases framed from the first base. The CDR3 regions of human TCRbeta chains were analyzed by immunosequencing. As for the original processing: Repertoire TCRs were matched against a reference library of SARS-CoV-2-specific TCRs generated with the MIRA antigen-specificity platform. Breadth was defined as the fraction of unique TCRs that were SARS-CoV-2-associated, and depth was defined as the fraction of total T cells that were SARS-CoV-2-associated. Using the MIRA data, each spike-specific TCR was assigned both to the spike region to which the TCR was reactive and to a CD4 or CD8 class. Log10-transformed breadth and depth values were compared by one-way ANOVA with Sidak's multiple comparisons tests. The clones in this table, taken by TCRdb from immuneACCESS, are in-frame only. Not every clone is retained; where verified, under half of the shortfall comes from an unresolved V gene, and the cause of the rest is unknown. V, J and clone size are those of that table, while D and trimming were read from the DNA. The sample yields under 95,000 clones; 80% to 90% were counted once. Of the sample, about 8% is held by the ten largest clones.

On this clone itself: The antigen this receptor binds is unknown. No clone much larger than this one lies a single base away; base qualities are absent.

Results the study describes overall, beyond this receptor: In the small 56-69-year group, the increase in depth fell short of significance, most likely because of low power. After two AZD1222 doses, both the breadth and the depth of spike-specific TCRs were significantly higher than at day 0 and than in MenACWY recipients. Vaccine-associated CD4 TCRs spanned the whole spike protein, with dominant responses in regions 160-218 and 743-854. Because no samples from the day 14 peak response were available, repertoires could be characterized only after the peak T cell response. Conclusions about previously exposed vaccinees are limited because only a handful of AZD1222 recipients were SARS-CoV-2 seropositive at baseline. Most participants were white British and females outnumbered males, and the authors suggested that clonal diversity may have been underestimated. Nearly half of unique spike-specific TCRs reportedly recognized epitopes outside regions mutated in the B.1.351 and B.1.1.7 variants.

This sequence uses TRBV4-2 and TRBJ2-1, with TRBD1 perhaps the D gene, on 5 matching bases. The sequence was collected from an adult in good health. The sample here was peripheral blood, taken on day 0 of AZD1222 vaccination. The DNA reads TGTGCCAGCAGCCCTAACGACAGATACAATGAGCAGTTCTTC. It translates as CASSPNDRYNEQFF.